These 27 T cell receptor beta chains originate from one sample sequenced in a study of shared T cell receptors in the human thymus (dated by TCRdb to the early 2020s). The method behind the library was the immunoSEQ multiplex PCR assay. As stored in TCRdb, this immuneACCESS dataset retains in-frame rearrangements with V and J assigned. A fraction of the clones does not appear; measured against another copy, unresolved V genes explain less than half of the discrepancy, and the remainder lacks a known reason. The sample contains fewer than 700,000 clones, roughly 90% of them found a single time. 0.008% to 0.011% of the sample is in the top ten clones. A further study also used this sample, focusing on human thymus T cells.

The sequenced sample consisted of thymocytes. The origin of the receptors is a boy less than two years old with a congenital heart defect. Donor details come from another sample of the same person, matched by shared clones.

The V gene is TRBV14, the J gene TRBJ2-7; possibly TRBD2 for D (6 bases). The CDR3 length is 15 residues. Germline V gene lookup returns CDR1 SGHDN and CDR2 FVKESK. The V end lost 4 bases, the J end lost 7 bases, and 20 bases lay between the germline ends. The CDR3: CASSPGLGVIREQYF. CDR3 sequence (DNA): TGTGCCAGCAGCCCGGGACTGGGGGTCATAAGGGAGCAGTACTTC.

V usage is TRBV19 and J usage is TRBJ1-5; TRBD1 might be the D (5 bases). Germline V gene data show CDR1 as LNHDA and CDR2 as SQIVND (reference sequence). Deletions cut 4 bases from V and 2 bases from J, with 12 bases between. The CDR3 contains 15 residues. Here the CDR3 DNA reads TGTGCCAGTAGTAGGTCCAGGGAGGGCAATCAGCCCCAGCATTTT. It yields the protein CASSRSREGNQPQHF.

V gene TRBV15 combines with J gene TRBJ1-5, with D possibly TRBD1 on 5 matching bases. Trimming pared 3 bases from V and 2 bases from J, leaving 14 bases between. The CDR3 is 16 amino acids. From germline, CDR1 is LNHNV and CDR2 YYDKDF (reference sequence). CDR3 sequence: CATSRGAGYGNQPQHF. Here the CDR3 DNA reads TGTGCCACCAGCAGGGGCGCAGGGTACGGCAATCAGCCCCAGCATTTT.

The CDR3 DNA sequence: TGTGCCAGCAGCACGACAGAAAACTCGGTTACGCAGTATTTT. This translates into CASSTTENSVTQYF. The genes are TRBV27 and TRBJ2-3; D possibly corresponds to TRBD1 (5 bases). V was shortened by 6 bases and J by 8 bases, with 18 bases between the two germline ends. The CDR3 contains 14 residues. The V gene's germline CDR1 is MNHEY and CDR2 SMNVEV (reference sequence).

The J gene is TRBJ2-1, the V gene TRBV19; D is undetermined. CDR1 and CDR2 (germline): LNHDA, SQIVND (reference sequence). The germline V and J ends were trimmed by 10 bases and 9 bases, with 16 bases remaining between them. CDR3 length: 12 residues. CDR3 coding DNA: TGTGCCACCCGAAATGTAGTGAGTGAGCAGTTCTTC. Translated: CATRNVVSEQFF.

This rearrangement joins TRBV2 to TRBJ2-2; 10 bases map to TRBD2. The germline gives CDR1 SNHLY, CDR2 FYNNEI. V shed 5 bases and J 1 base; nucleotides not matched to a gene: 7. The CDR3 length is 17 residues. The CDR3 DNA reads TGTGCCAGCAGTAAAGGCCCTAGCGGGGGGAACACCGGGGAGCTGTTTTTT. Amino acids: CASSKGPSGGNTGELFF. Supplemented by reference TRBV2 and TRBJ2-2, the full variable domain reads EPEVTQTPSHQVTQMGQEVILRCVPISNHLYFYWYRQILGQKVEFLVSFYNNEISEKSEIFDDQFSVERPDGSNFTLKIRSTKLEDSAMYFCASSKGPSGGNTGELFFGEGSRLTVL.

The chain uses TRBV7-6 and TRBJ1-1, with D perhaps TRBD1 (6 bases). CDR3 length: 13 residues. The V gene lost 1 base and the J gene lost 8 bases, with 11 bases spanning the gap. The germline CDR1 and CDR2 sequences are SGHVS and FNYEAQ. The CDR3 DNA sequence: TGTGCCAGCAGCTTAGTAGGGGGTATAGAAGCTTTCTTT. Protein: CASSLVGGIEAFF.

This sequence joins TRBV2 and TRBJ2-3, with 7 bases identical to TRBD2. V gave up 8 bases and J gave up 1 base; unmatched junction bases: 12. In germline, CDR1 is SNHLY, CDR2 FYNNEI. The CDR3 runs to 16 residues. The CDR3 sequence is CASSPGAGDGTDTQYF. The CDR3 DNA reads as TGTGCCAGCTCTCCCGGGGCGGGAGATGGCACAGATACGCAGTATTTT.

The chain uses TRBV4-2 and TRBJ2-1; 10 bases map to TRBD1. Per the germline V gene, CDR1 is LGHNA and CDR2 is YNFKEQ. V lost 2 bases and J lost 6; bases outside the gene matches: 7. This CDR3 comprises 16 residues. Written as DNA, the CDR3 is TGTGCCAGCAGCCAACCCCGGGACAGGGGATCCAATGAGCAGTTCTTC. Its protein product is CASSQPRDRGSNEQFF.

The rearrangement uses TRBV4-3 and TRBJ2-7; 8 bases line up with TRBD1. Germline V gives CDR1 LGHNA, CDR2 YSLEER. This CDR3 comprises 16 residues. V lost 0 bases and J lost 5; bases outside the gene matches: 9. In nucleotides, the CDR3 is TGCGCCAGCAGCCAAGACGGGCACAGGGGGGCGGACGAGCAGTACTTC. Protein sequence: CASSQDGHRGADEQYF.

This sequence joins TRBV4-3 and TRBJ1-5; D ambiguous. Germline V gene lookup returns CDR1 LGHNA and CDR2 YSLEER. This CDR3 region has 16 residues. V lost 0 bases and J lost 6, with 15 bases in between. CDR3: CASSQDLSLPVQPQHF. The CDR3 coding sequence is TGCGCCAGCAGCCAAGATCTATCCCTTCCGGTTCAGCCCCAGCATTTT.

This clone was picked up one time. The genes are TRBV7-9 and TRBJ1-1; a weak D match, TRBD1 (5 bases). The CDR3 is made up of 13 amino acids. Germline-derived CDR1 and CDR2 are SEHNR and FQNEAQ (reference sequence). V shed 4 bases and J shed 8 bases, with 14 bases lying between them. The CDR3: CASSSRIRVEAFF. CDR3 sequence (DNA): TGTGCCAGCAGCTCCCGAATCAGGGTAGAAGCTTTCTTT.

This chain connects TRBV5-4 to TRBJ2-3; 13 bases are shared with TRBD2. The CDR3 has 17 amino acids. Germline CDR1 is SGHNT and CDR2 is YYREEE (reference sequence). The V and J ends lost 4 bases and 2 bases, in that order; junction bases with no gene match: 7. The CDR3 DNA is TGTGCCAGCAGCAACGGACTAGCGGGAGTATACACAGATACGCAGTATTTT. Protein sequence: CASSNGLAGVYTDTQYF.

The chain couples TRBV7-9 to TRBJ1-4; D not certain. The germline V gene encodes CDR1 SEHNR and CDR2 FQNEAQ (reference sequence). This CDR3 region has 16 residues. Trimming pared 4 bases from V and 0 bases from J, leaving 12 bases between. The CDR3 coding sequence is TGTGCCAGCAGCTCGAACGCCTCGGCAACTAATGAAAAACTGTTTTTT. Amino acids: CASSSNASATNEKLFF.

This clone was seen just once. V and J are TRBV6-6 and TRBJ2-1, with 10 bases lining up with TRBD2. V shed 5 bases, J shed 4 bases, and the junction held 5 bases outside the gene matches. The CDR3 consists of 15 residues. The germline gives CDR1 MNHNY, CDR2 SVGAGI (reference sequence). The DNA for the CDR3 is TGTGCCAGCAGTCCCAGCGGGAGGGTTTACAATGAGCAGTTCTTC. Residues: CASSPSGRVYNEQFF.

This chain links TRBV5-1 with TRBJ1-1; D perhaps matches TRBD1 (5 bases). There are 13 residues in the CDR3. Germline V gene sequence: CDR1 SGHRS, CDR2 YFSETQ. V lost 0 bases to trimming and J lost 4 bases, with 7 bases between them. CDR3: CASSLGGVTEAFF. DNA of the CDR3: TGCGCCAGCAGCTTGGGGGGGGTCACTGAAGCTTTCTTT.

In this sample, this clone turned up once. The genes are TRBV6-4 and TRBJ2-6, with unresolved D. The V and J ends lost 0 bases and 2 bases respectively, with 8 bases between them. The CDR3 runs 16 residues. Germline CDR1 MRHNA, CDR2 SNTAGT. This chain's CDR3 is CASSDSNSTGANVLTF. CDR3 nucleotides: TGTGCCAGCAGTGACTCGAACTCTACTGGGGCCAACGTCCTGACTTTC.

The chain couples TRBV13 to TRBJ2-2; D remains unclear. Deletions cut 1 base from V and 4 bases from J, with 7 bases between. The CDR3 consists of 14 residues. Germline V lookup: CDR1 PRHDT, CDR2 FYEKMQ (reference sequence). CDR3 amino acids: CASSLVQTTGELFF. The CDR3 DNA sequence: TGTGCCAGCAGCTTAGTACAGACCACCGGGGAGCTGTTTTTT.

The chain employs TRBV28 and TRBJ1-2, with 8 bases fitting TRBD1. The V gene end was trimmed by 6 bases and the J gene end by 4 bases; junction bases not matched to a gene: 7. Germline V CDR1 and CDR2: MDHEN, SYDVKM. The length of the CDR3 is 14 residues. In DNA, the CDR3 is TGTGCCAGCAGCCCCAGTGACAGGGGCTATGGCTACACCTTC. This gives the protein CASSPSDRGYGYTF.

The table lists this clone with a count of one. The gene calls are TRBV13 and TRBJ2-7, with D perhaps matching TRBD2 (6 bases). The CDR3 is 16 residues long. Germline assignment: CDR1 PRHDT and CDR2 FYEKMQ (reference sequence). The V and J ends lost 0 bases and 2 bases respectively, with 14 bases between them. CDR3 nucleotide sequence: TGTGCCAGCAGCTTAGGCGTTTTGGAGGGCCCCTACGAGCAGTACTTC. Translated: CASSLGVLEGPYEQYF.

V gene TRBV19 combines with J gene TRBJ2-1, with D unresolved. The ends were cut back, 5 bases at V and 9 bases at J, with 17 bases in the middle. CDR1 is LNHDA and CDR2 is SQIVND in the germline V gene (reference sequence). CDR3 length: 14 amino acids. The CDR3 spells CASSAASCGCEQFF. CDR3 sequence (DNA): TGTGCCAGTAGTGCGGCTAGTTGTGGATGTGAGCAGTTCTTC.

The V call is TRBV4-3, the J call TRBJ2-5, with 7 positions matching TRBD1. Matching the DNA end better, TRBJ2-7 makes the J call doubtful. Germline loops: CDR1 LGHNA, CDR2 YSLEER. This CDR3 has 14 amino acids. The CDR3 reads CASSQTTGSNEQYF. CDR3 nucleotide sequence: TGCGCCAGCAGCCAGACGACAGGGTCCAACGAGCAGTACTTC.

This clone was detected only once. The CDR3 bases are TGCAGCGCTGGGACTAGCGGGAGTATAATCTACGAGCAGTACTTC. Translating gives CSAGTSGSIIYEQYF. The chain combines TRBV29-1 with TRBJ2-7, with TRBD2 identical over 14 bases. Germline assignment: CDR1 SQVTM and CDR2 ANQGSEA. V lost 7 bases and J lost 3; bases outside the gene matches: 8. The CDR3 is made up of 15 amino acids.

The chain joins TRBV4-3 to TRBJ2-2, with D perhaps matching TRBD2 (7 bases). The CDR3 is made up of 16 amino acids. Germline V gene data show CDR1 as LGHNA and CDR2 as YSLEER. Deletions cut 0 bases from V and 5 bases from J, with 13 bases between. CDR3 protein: CASSQEGGGDTGELFF. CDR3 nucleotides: TGCGCCAGCAGCCAAGAAGGAGGGGGGGATACCGGGGAGCTGTTTTTT.

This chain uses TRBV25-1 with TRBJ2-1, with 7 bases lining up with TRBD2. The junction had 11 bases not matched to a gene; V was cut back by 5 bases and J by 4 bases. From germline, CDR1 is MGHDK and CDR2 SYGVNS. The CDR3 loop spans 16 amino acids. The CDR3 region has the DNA TGTGCCAGCAGTTCCACTAGCGTCCAACGGTACAATGAGCAGTTCTTC. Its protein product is CASSSTSVQRYNEQFF.

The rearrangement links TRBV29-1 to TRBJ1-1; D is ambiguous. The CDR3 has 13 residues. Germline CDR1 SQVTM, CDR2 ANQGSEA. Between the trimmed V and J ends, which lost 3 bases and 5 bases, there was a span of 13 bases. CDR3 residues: CSVEGPKVTEAFF. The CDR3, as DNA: TGCAGCGTTGAGGGCCCGAAGGTGACTGAAGCTTTCTTT.

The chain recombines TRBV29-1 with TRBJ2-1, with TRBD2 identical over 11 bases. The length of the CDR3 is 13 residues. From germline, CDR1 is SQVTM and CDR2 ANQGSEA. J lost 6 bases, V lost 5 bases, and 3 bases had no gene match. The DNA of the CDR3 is TGCAGCGTTACTAGCGGGAGAAGCAATGAGCAGTTCTTC. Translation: CSVTSGRSNEQFF.